This T cell receptor (beta chain) stems from a study of T cell changes during pregnancy in multiple sclerosis. Sequencing used immunoSEQ multiplex PCR; TCRdb keeps in-frame clones, though not all of them. The sample carries tens of thousands of clones, around 92% recorded once. CDR1 is SGHVS and CDR2 is FQNEAQ in the germline V gene. CDR3 size: 13 residues. With 4 bases removed from V and 8 bases from J, the gap between germline ends came to 14 bases. V gene TRBV7-8 combines with J gene TRBJ1-2; weak D call: TRBD1 (5 bases). Material: CD8+ T cells from peripheral blood mononuclear cells, obtained in the third trimester of pregnancy. This clonotype was sampled from a female donor in good health, enrolled as a control in a pregnancy study. CDR3 loop: CASSYTGSHGYTF. The CDR3 nucleotides are TGTGCCAGCAGCTATACAGGATCCCACGGCTACACCTTC. Full variable domain (missing parts from reference TRBV7-8 and TRBJ1-2): GAGVSQSPRYKVAKRGQDVALRCDPISGHVSLFWYQQALGQGPEFLTYFQNEAQLDKSGLPSDRFFAERPEGSVSTLKIQRTQQEDSAVYLCASSYTGSHGYTFGSGTRLTVV.